There are a few counts of the clone carrying this T cell receptor (beta chain). The data belong to a study of blood T cell repertoires in COVID-19. Germline values: CDR1 SGDLS, CDR2 YYNGEE. This CDR3 has 13 amino acids. V lost 3 bases to trimming and J lost 4 bases, with 10 bases between them. In the authors' workflow: Amplification of reference gene primers provided the estimated nucleated cell counts. Only in-frame clones appear in the TCRdb table, and some are missing; sequencing was by immunoSEQ multiplex PCR. V, J and clone size are taken as reported in that table, and D and trimming were inferred from the DNA itself. The sample consists of over 200,000 clones, roughly 90% of them appearing once.

This chain uses TRBV9 with TRBJ2-5; D is uncertain. The sequenced sample consisted of peripheral blood. This TCR was sampled from a woman aged 55-70 years with acute or convalescent COVID-19. DNA for the CDR3: TGTGCCAGCAGCGCTAGTAGATCAGAGACCCAGTACTTC. Its protein product is CASSASRSETQYF.